This TCR beta chain originates from a study of PD-L1 blockade in urothelial cancer. The overall study: Males with urothelial cancer arising in the bladder constituted most of the roughly 30 patients. Blood analysis was done at 3 weeks (second dose) and 6 weeks after treatment began.

The time point: peripheral blood 6 weeks after treatment start. Patients had locally advanced or metastatic urothelial carcinoma. Sequencing was performed with immunoSEQ multiplex PCR; in TCRdb, only in-frame clones are kept and a portion is missing. The sample shows just over 35,000 clones, about four fifths of them seen only once. The sample in question was PBMCs, obtained around atezolizumab (anti-PD-L1) treatment. This receptor was identified in a man aged 35-49 years with urothelial cancer.

CDR3 in amino acids: CASSPQQAGETQYF. DNA for the CDR3: TGTGCCAGCAGTCCACAACAGGCCGGGGAGACCCAGTACTTC. This sequence joins TRBV28 and TRBJ2-5, with D possibly matching TRBD1 (5 bases). The V end lost 5 bases, the J end lost 5 bases, and 15 bases lay between the germline ends. Germline CDR1 reads MDHEN; CDR2 reads SYDVKM. This CDR3 spans 14 amino acids. The full variable domain, completed using reference TRBV28 and TRBJ2-5, is DVKVTQSSRYLVKRTGEKVFLECVQDMDHENMFWYRQDPGLGLRLIYFSYDVKMKEKGDIPEGYSVSREKKERFSLILESASTNQTSMYLCASSPQQAGETQYFGPGTRLLVL.